A single sample gave rise to the 14 T cell receptor beta chains below, sequenced in a study of a mutant IDH1 vaccine in newly diagnosed glioma (dated by TCRdb to the early 2020s). Antigens for these TCRs are unknown. The library was made by the immunoSEQ multiplex PCR assay. Not all clones reach the TCRdb copy of this immuneACCESS table, which keeps in-frame sequences only. Checked studies attribute under half of the gap to unresolved V genes and leave the rest unexplained. Recorded for this sample are about 94,000 clones; roughly 90% of them occurred a single time. Of the sample, 0.75% to 0.95% falls within the top ten clones. Per the publication, the time point label means: week 47, end of study. Each vaccine dose was 300 ug of a 20-mer mutant IDH1 peptide in Montanide, given subcutaneously with topical imiquimod. This specimen consisted of PBMCs, obtained from a glioma patient whose treatment included an IDH1 peptide vaccine. The source is a woman between 50 and 59 years old with glioma.

This clone was recorded a few times. The chain carries TRBV7-9 and TRBJ1-1; D is undetermined. This CDR3 is built from 13 residues. CDR1 and CDR2 from the germline V gene are SEHNR and FQNEAQ (reference sequence). V lost 3 bases to trimming and J lost 3 bases, with 8 bases between them. DNA for the CDR3: TGTGCCAGCAGCTTTTCTCGGGACACTGAAGCTTTCTTT. It specifies CASSFSRDTEAFF.

The V call is TRBV16, the J call TRBJ2-7; 13 bases are a match to TRBD2. V shed 3 bases, J shed 2 bases, and the junction held 4 bases outside the gene matches. The CDR3 is 16 amino acids. From germline, CDR1 is KGHSY and CDR2 FQNENV. CDR3 protein: CASSQLGLAGTYEQYF. The CDR3, as DNA: TGTGCCAGCAGCCAGCTGGGACTAGCGGGAACCTACGAGCAGTACTTC.

In regard to this clone: The junction and the germline gene differ at one end; a read error may be behind it. This sequence joins TRBV11-2 and TRBJ2-5; 11 bases are shared with TRBD2. Germline-derived CDR1 and CDR2 are SGHAT and FQNNGV. This CDR3 has 18 amino acids. CDR3 DNA sequence: TGTGCCAGCAGTTTAGGGACAGAGCTTAGCGGGAGGGGGGAGACCCAGTACTTC. Translated: CASSLGTELSGRGETQYF.

A remark on this clone: One end of the junction fails to match germline, which may point to a read error. Other DNA sequences in this specimen translate into the identical CDR3. The genes are TRBV7-7 and TRBJ2-5, with 7 bases that match TRBD1. The CDR3 length is 13 residues. In germline, CDR1 is SSHAT, CDR2 FNYEAQ (reference sequence). The CDR3 sequence: CASSLGTEETQYF. The CDR3 DNA reads TGTGCTAGCAGCTTAGGGACAGAAGAGACCCAGTACTTC.

The chain has TRBV4-2 and TRBJ2-7, with TRBD2 identical over 10 bases. CDR1 LGHNA and CDR2 YNFKEQ come from the germline V gene. V was pared by 1 base and J by 1 base, with 1 base of the junction left unmatched. This CDR3 is 15 amino acids long. CDR3 in DNA: TGTGCCAGCAGCCAAGCTAGCGGGAGTTCCTACGAGCAGTACTTC. It specifies CASSQASGSSYEQYF.

The chain uses TRBV4-2 and TRBJ2-3; the D is unclear. The CDR3 covers 13 residues. V was shortened by 4 bases and J by 2 bases, with 7 bases between the two germline ends. The germline gives CDR1 LGHNA, CDR2 YNFKEQ. For the CDR3, the DNA is TGTGCCAGCAGCCCTACTAACACAGATACGCAGTATTTT. Protein sequence: CASSPTNTDTQYF.

The chain uses TRBV19 and TRBJ2-5; the match to TRBD2 covers 7 bases. The CDR3 is made up of 14 amino acids. From germline, CDR1 is LNHDA and CDR2 SQIVND (reference sequence). V trimming: 8 bases; J trimming: 5 bases; junction bases outside the gene matches: 11. The CDR3 DNA follows: TGTGCCAGTGCTCCTAGCGGCGTCGGTGAGACCCAGTACTTC. Amino acids: CASAPSGVGETQYF.

The gene calls are TRBV14 and TRBJ2-3; the D gene is possibly TRBD2 (5 bases). Deletions cut 4 bases from V and 4 bases from J, with 15 bases between. This CDR3 is 15 amino acids long. Looked up from germline, CDR1 is SGHDN and CDR2 is FVKESK. The chain's CDR3 is CASSPGTSVADTQYF. CDR3 sequence (DNA): TGTGCCAGCAGCCCGGGTACTAGTGTCGCAGATACGCAGTATTTT.

The chain combines TRBV7-2 with TRBJ2-3; TRBD2 aligns across 7 bases. After removal of 0 bases from V and 4 bases from J, the junction contained 4 bases not matched to a gene. This CDR3 comprises 15 residues. Per the germline V gene, CDR1 is SGHTA and CDR2 is FQGNSA. The CDR3 protein is CASSLAGGRADTQYF. The CDR3 DNA reads TGTGCCAGCAGCTTAGCGGGAGGGAGAGCAGATACGCAGTATTTT.

This rearrangement joins TRBV11-2 to TRBJ2-7, with 8 bases matching TRBD1. Germline lookup yields CDR1 SGHAT and CDR2 FQNNGV. This CDR3 has 15 residues. The junction had 7 bases not matched to a gene; V was cut back by 4 bases and J by 2 bases. In DNA, the CDR3 is TGTGCCAGCAGCTCGGGACAGGCAGGAGCCTACGAGCAGTACTTC. It encodes CASSSGQAGAYEQYF.

This clone turned up a few times. The rearrangement links TRBV6-1 to TRBJ2-3; 10 bases align to TRBD1. Germline CDR1 MNHNS, CDR2 SASEGT. The CDR3 runs to 12 residues. Germline trimming cut 6 bases from V and 6 bases from J; bases unmatched to any gene: 0. CDR3 coding DNA: TGTGCCAGCAGGGGACAGGGGGATACGCAGTATTTT. It yields the protein CASRGQGDTQYF.

The chain combines TRBV10-1 with TRBJ2-1; D is ambiguous. The V end lost 2 bases, the J end lost 4 bases, and 6 bases lay between the germline ends. CDR1 is WNHNN, CDR2 SYGVQD, per germline (reference sequence). The CDR3 loop spans 13 amino acids. CDR3 in amino acids: CASSETRYNEQFF. The CDR3 nucleotides are TGCGCCAGCAGTGAGACAAGGTACAATGAGCAGTTCTTC.

The rearrangement uses TRBV19 and TRBJ2-1; TRBD2 agrees at 14 bases. The CDR3 spans 14 residues. V lost 5 bases, J lost 12 bases, and 6 bases stayed unmatched. In germline, CDR1 is LNHDA, CDR2 SQIVND (reference sequence). The CDR3 nucleotides read TGTGCCAGTAGTCCAGGGACTAGCGGGAGACGGCAGTTCTTC. It is translated as CASSPGTSGRRQFF. Supplemented by reference TRBV19 and TRBJ2-1, the full variable domain reads DGGITQSPKYLFRKEGQNVTLSCEQNLNHDAMYWYRQDPGQGLRLIYYSQIVNDFQKGDIAEGYSVSREKKESFPLTVTSAQKNPTAFYLCASSPGTSGRRQFFGPGTRLTVL.

The V call is TRBV19, the J call TRBJ2-7, with 9 nucleotides matching TRBD1. The germline CDR1 and CDR2 sequences are LNHDA and SQIVND (reference sequence). J gave up 2 bases and V 3 bases, and 8 bases lay outside the gene matches. The CDR3 sequence is 16 residues long. The CDR3 sequence is CASSIPYGQGTYEQYF. The CDR3 region has the DNA TGTGCCAGTAGTATTCCGTATGGACAGGGGACCTACGAGCAGTACTTC. The full variable domain, rest sourced from reference TRBV19 and TRBJ2-7, is DGGITQSPKYLFRKEGQNVTLSCEQNLNHDAMYWYRQDPGQGLRLIYYSQIVNDFQKGDIAEGYSVSREKKESFPLTVTSAQKNPTAFYLCASSIPYGQGTYEQYFGPGTRLTVT.